This T cell receptor (beta chain) stems from a study of T cells after yellow fever vaccination. Study overall: The authors prepared low-cell-number fractions using SMART-Seq v4 Ultra Low Input.

TCRdb independently ran MiXCR on the 5' RACE reads; one entry per CDR3 protein. The sample consists of under 200,000 distinct CDR3 sequences, 11% of them appearing once. Notes on this clonotype: No antigen is known for it. This may stem from a read error, because a much larger clone lies one nucleotide away.

Findings and limits, study-wide: Detected again after the booster were most primary-vaccination clones, at 95% to 98% CD4 and 70% to 90% CD8.

Germline assignment: CDR1 SEHNR and CDR2 FQNEAQ (reference sequence). CDR3 size: 12 residues. The V gene is TRBV7-9, the J gene TRBJ2-1; maybe TRBD2 (5 bases). This clonotype was obtained from a man between 18 and 29 years old who received the YFV17D yellow fever vaccine. This specimen consisted of CD8+ T cells sorted from PBMCs, obtained 15 days after the yellow fever booster vaccination. The CDR3 region has the DNA TGTGTCAGCAGCTTAGCGCTCAATGAGCAGTTCTTC. Protein product: CVSSLALNEQFF.